This entry lists 26 T cell receptor beta chains sequenced from one sample in a study of OX40 agonist ivuxolimab in advanced cancers. Assay used: immunoSEQ multiplex PCR; TCRdb lists only in-frame clones, some missing. The profile shows some 100,000 clones, over 75% of them singletons. Sequenced material: CD4+ or CD8+ T cells sorted from blood, taken in a trial of the OX40 agonist ivuxolimab. The source is an adult with an advanced solid tumor such as melanoma, head and neck, liver or kidney cancer.

The chain employs TRBV10-3 and TRBJ1-5; TRBD1 matches 7 bases. From germline, CDR1 is ENHRY and CDR2 SYGVKD. This CDR3 region has 17 residues. With 3 bases clipped from V and 0 bases from J, the junction kept 8 bases outside the gene matches. This CDR3 reads CAISEGTVSYSNQPQHF. In nucleotides, the CDR3 is TGTGCCATCAGTGAAGGGACAGTATCTTATAGCAATCAGCCCCAGCATTTT.

The chain couples TRBV2 to TRBJ2-1; D is unresolved. The V gene lost 2 bases and the J gene lost 9 bases, with 11 bases spanning the gap. Germline-derived CDR1 and CDR2 are SNHLY and FYNNEI. The CDR3 consists of 13 residues. CDR3 protein: CASSEILELEQFF. CDR3 in DNA: TGTGCCAGCAGTGAAATTTTAGAACTTGAGCAGTTCTTC.

This chain uses TRBV28 with TRBJ1-2, with D unclear. The V gene lost 6 bases and the J gene lost 8 bases, with 13 bases spanning the gap. The CDR3 has 12 amino acids. Germline V lookup: CDR1 MDHEN, CDR2 SYDVKM. The CDR3 reads CASSPGVRGYTF. In DNA form, the CDR3 reads TGTGCCAGCAGCCCAGGCGTACGAGGCTACACCTTC.

The chain recombines TRBV7-3 with TRBJ2-5; D may be TRBD2 (6 bases). Germline CDR1 and CDR2: SGHTA and FQGTGA. CDR3 size: 16 residues. Trimming removed 3 bases from V and 5 bases from J, with 19 bases in between. This chain's CDR3 is CASSLKPQGSGETQYF. The CDR3 region has the DNA TGTGCCAGCAGCTTGAAACCCCAAGGGAGCGGGGAGACCCAGTACTTC.

V is TRBV6-5 and J is TRBJ1-4; 7 nucleotides line up with TRBD1. This CDR3 has 14 residues. Germline V gene data show CDR1 as MNHEY and CDR2 as SVGAGI. V was pared by 5 bases and J by 7 bases, with 7 bases of the junction left unmatched. CDR3 in amino acids: CASSKQGSGEKLFF. The CDR3 DNA reads as TGTGCCAGCAGTAAACAGGGGAGCGGTGAAAAACTGTTTTTT.

The chain couples TRBV27 to TRBJ1-6; 9 nucleotides line up with TRBD1. CDR1 and CDR2 from the germline V gene are MNHEY and SMNVEV (reference sequence). V gave up 7 bases and J gave up 7 bases; unmatched junction bases: 2. The CDR3 loop spans 13 amino acids. CDR3 sequence reads: CASNGQGNSPLHF. Written as DNA, the CDR3 is TGTGCCAGCAATGGACAGGGGAATTCACCCCTCCACTTT.

The chain has TRBV7-2 and TRBJ2-1; possible D gene TRBD2, 6 bases. The CDR3 has 13 amino acids. Germline V gene data show CDR1 as SGHTA and CDR2 as FQGNSA. V lost 4 bases and J lost 4, with 8 bases in between. The CDR3 region has the DNA TGTGCCAGCAGCTCGGGACTGTACAATGAGCAGTTCTTC. Translated: CASSSGLYNEQFF.

The V call is TRBV28, the J call TRBJ1-2; maybe TRBD1 (5 bases). CDR1 and CDR2 from the germline V gene are MDHEN and SYDVKM. This CDR3 is built from 13 residues. The V and J ends lost 8 bases and 4 bases respectively, with 14 bases between them. For the CDR3, the DNA is TGTGCCAGCGGCCGATTAGGGGTCTATGGCTACACCTTC. It is translated as CASGRLGVYGYTF.

The chain combines TRBV18 with TRBJ2-4; 7 bases match TRBD2. This CDR3 spans 16 amino acids. V lost 0 bases to trimming and J lost 1 base; unmatched junction nucleotides: 3. The germline CDR1 and CDR2 sequences are KGHSH and LQKENI. In DNA form, the CDR3 reads TGTGCCAGCTCACCACCGGGGGGGTTGGCCAAAAACATTCAGTACTTC. Translating it yields CASSPPGGLAKNIQYF. Filled out from reference TRBV18 and TRBJ2-4, the complete variable domain reads NAGVMQNPRHLVRRRGQEARLRCSPMKGHSHVYWYRQLPEEGLKFMVYLQKENIIDESGMPKERFSAEFPKEGPSILRIQQVVRGDSAAYFCASSPPGGLAKNIQYFGAGTRLSVL.

This clone was found a few times. CDR3 residues: CSVAGVATGELFF. Here the CDR3 DNA reads TGCAGCGTAGCGGGAGTCGCCACCGGGGAGCTGTTTTTT. This rearrangement joins TRBV29-1 to TRBJ2-2; 8 nucleotides agree with TRBD2. CDR3 length: 13 amino acids. CDR1 is SQVTM, CDR2 ANQGSEA, per germline. Germline trimming cut 6 bases from V and 4 bases from J; bases unmatched to any gene: 4.

The rearrangement joins TRBV28 to TRBJ2-2; D not resolved. V lost 3 bases, J lost 2 bases, and 19 bases lay in between. The CDR3 sequence is 18 residues long. Germline V gene lookup returns CDR1 MDHEN and CDR2 SYDVKM. CDR3 nucleotides: TGTGCCAGCAGTTTGCCGCGGTTGCATCCAAAAAACACCGGGGAGCTGTTTTTT. Its translation: CASSLPRLHPKNTGELFF.

The chain is built from TRBV5-1 and TRBJ2-5; D not certain. Trimming left V 0 bases short and J 5 bases short, with 17 bases between. Germline assignment: CDR1 SGHRS and CDR2 YFSETQ. The CDR3 loop spans 16 amino acids. The CDR3 here is CASSLVGLGITETQYF. DNA for the CDR3: TGCGCCAGCAGCTTGGTGGGGTTGGGAATCACGGAGACCCAGTACTTC.

The chain links TRBV6-5 to TRBJ2-7; D is ambiguous. The CDR3 spans 14 residues. Looked up from germline, CDR1 is MNHEY and CDR2 is SVGAGI. V lost 6 bases and J 10 bases, leaving 22 bases between the germline ends. The CDR3 region has the DNA TGTGCCAGCAGCCAAACCCGCTACGGTCCCTCCCAGTACTTC. It translates to CASSQTRYGPSQYF.

The chain combines TRBV6-1 with TRBJ1-5; D not resolved. The V gene lost 0 bases and the J gene lost 7 bases, with 10 bases spanning the gap. The germline V gene encodes CDR1 MNHNS and CDR2 SASEGT. The CDR3 runs 14 residues. CDR3 nucleotides: TGTGCCAGCAGTGAAGCCCGAGGAAGGCAGCCCCAGCATTTT. As protein: CASSEARGRQPQHF.

This chain links TRBV2 with TRBJ2-3; D perhaps matches TRBD2 (6 bases). This CDR3 spans 15 amino acids. V lost 10 bases to trimming and J lost 2 bases, with 19 bases between them. Per germline, CDR1 SNHLY and CDR2 FYNNEI. The CDR3 DNA follows: TGTGCCACCCAGGGACTGCCCACGATCACAGATACGCAGTATTTT. Amino acids: CATQGLPTITDTQYF.

The table lists this clone with a few counts. The CDR3 region is CAISEGATNNEQFF. CDR3 DNA sequence: TGTGCCATCAGTGAGGGGGCGACCAACAATGAGCAGTTCTTC. The chain joins TRBV10-3 to TRBJ2-1; TRBD1 is a possible D gene (5 bases). Per the germline V gene, CDR1 is ENHRY and CDR2 is SYGVKD. With 2 bases removed from V and 5 bases from J, the gap between germline ends came to 10 bases. The CDR3 length is 14 residues.

The chain carries TRBV2 and TRBJ1-2, with 8 bases matching TRBD1. The germline V gene has CDR1 SNHLY and CDR2 FYNNEI. CDR3 length: 12 residues. V trimming: 8 bases; J trimming: 9 bases; junction bases outside the gene matches: 8. CDR3 residues: CASALDRDRYTF. In nucleotides, the CDR3 is TGTGCCAGCGCCTTGGACAGGGATCGCTACACCTTC.

V and J are TRBV2 and TRBJ2-7; D is possibly TRBD1 (6 bases). The CDR3 is 14 residues long. V was trimmed by 6 bases and J by 6 bases, leaving 18 bases between them. The germline V gene has CDR1 SNHLY and CDR2 FYNNEI. CDR3 sequence reads: CASSAGTLLSEQYF. The CDR3 coding sequence is TGTGCCAGCAGCGCCGGGACACTACTAAGCGAGCAGTACTTC. Full variable domain (outside the CDR3, taken from reference TRBV2 and TRBJ2-7): EPEVTQTPSHQVTQMGQEVILRCVPISNHLYFYWYRQILGQKVEFLVSFYNNEISEKSEIFDDQFSVERPDGSNFTLKIRSTKLEDSAMYFCASSAGTLLSEQYFGPGTRLTVT.

The chain links TRBV28 to TRBJ1-2, with 7 bases that match TRBD1. The germline V gene has CDR1 MDHEN and CDR2 SYDVKM. V gave up 5 bases and J gave up 2 bases; unmatched junction bases: 5. CDR3 length: 14 residues. CDR3 amino acids: CASSRLTGNYGYTF. The CDR3 DNA is TGTGCCAGCAGTAGATTGACAGGGAACTATGGCTACACCTTC.

The CDR3 loop reads CASSHWRTSTDTQYF. The CDR3 DNA sequence: TGTGCCAGCAGCCACTGGCGTACTAGCACAGATACGCAGTATTTT. The chain recombines TRBV5-6 with TRBJ2-3; D gene uncertain. The CDR3 loop spans 15 amino acids. CDR1 is SGHDT and CDR2 is YYEEEE in the germline V gene. Between the trimmed V and J ends, which lost 4 bases and 0 bases, there was a span of 12 bases. Filled out from reference TRBV5-6 and TRBJ2-3, the complete variable domain reads DAGVTQSPTHLIKTRGQQVTLRCSPKSGHDTVSWYQQALGQGPQFIFQYYEEEERQRGNFPDRFSGHQFPNYSSELNVNALLLGDSALYLCASSHWRTSTDTQYFGPGTRLTVL.

J is TRBJ2-7 and V is TRBV10-2; D remains unclear. With 9 bases removed from V and 0 bases from J, the gap between germline ends came to 12 bases. There are 13 residues in the CDR3. Germline CDR1 is WSHSY and CDR2 is SAAADI. CDR3 sequence: CASYSQSSYEQYF. CDR3 bases: TGCGCCAGTTATAGTCAGAGCTCCTACGAGCAGTACTTC.

A word on this clone: One end of the junction does not line up with germline, which may come from a read error. This rearrangement joins TRBV7-7 to TRBJ1-4; no clear D gene. The CDR3 runs 13 residues. The V gene's germline CDR1 is SSHAT and CDR2 FNYEAQ (reference sequence). CDR3 in DNA: TGTGCTAGCAGCTCGGACGTAGGAGAAAAACTGTTTTTT. This gives the protein CASSSDVGEKLFF.

CDR3 sequence reads: CASRSGGLGTEAFF. As DNA, the CDR3 is TGTGCCAGCAGGTCCGGGGGTCTGGGGACTGAAGCTTTCTTT. The V and J genes are TRBV6-6 and TRBJ1-1; the D gene is possibly TRBD1 (5 bases). V was cut by 6 bases and J by 5 bases, with 16 bases left in between. The germline gives CDR1 MNHNY, CDR2 SVGAGI (reference sequence). The CDR3 has 14 residues.

The J gene is TRBJ2-3, the V gene TRBV4-1; perhaps TRBD2 as D (5 bases). CDR1 is MGHRA and CDR2 is YSYEKL in the germline V gene. Deletions cut 3 bases from V and 0 bases from J, with 19 bases between. The CDR3 has 18 amino acids. The CDR3 coding sequence is TGCGCCAGCAGCCACCCTAGGTCGGGGAAGTCTAGCACAGATACGCAGTATTTT. It encodes CASSHPRSGKSSTDTQYF.

V is TRBV5-4 and J is TRBJ1-3, with D perhaps matching TRBD1 (5 bases). Trimming cost V 4 bases and J 0 bases, with 14 bases left between them. The CDR3 is 16 amino acids. Germline CDR1 is SGHNT and CDR2 is YYREEE (reference sequence). The CDR3 loop reads CASSDAQGPSGNTIYF. CDR3 nucleotide sequence: TGTGCCAGCAGCGACGCGCAGGGTCCCTCTGGAAACACCATATATTTT.

The chain carries TRBV18 and TRBJ1-4; 7 bases map to TRBD1. The length of the CDR3 is 14 residues. The V segment lost 5 bases and the J segment 1 base; nucleotides outside the gene matches: 1. Looked up from germline, CDR1 is KGHSH and CDR2 is LQKENI. The CDR3: CASSAGGTNEKLFF. The DNA for the CDR3 is TGTGCCAGCTCAGCAGGGGGAACTAATGAAAAACTGTTTTTT.